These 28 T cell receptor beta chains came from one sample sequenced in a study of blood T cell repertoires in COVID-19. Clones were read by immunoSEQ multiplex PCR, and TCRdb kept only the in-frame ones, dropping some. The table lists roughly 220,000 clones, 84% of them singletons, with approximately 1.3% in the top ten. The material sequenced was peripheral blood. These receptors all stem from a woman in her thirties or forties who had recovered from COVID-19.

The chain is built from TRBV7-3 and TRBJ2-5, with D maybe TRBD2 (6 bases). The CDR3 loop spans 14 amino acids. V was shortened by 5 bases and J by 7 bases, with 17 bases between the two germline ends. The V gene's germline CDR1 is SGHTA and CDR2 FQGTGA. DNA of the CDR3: TGTGCCAGCAGCCCGCGCCCAGACGGGAGGACCCAGTACTTC. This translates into CASSPRPDGRTQYF.

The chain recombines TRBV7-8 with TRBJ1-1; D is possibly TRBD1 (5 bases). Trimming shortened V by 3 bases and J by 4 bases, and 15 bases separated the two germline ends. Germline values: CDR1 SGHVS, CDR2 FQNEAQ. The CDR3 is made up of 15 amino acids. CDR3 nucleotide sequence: TGTGCCAGCAGCTTCGACAGTGCCGTAGGCACTGAAGCTTTCTTT. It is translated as CASSFDSAVGTEAFF.

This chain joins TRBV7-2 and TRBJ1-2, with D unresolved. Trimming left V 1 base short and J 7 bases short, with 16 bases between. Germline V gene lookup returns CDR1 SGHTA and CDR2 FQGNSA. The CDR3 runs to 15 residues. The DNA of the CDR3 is TGTGCCAGCAGCTTAGGGACTTCTCTTGCTAGTGGCTACACCTTC. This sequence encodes CASSLGTSLASGYTF.

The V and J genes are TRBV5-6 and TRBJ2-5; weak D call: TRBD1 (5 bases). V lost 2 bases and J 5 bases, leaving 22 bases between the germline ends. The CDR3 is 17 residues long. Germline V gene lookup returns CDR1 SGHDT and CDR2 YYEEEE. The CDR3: CASSFKNPATRVETQYF. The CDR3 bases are TGTGCCAGCAGCTTTAAAAATCCTGCGACCAGGGTCGAGACCCAGTACTTC.

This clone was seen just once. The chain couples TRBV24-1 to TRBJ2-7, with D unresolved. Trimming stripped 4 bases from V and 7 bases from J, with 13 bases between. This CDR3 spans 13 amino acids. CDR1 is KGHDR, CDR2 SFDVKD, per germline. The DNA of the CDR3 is TGTGCCACCAGTGACTGGTCGGCGGAGGAGCAGTACTTC. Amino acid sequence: CATSDWSAEEQYF.

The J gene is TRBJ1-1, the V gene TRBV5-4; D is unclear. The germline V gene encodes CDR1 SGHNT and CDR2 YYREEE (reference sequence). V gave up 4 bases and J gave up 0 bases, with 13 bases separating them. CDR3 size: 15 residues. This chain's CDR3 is CASSQRDLLNTEAFF. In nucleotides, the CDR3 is TGTGCCAGCAGCCAACGAGACTTGCTGAACACTGAAGCTTTCTTT.

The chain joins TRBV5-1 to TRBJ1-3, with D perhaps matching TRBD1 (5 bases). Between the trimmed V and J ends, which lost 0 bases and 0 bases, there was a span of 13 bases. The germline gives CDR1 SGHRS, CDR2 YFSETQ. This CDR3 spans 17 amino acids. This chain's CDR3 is CASSLEGRRGSGNTIYF. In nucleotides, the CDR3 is TGCGCCAGCAGCTTGGAGGGACGGAGGGGCTCTGGAAACACCATATATTTT.

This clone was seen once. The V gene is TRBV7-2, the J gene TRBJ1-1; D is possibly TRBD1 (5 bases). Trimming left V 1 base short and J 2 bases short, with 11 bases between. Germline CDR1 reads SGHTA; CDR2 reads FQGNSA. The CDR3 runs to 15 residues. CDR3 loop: CASSLVTGQNTEAFF. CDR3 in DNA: TGTGCCAGCAGCTTAGTTACAGGCCAAAACACTGAAGCTTTCTTT.

The CDR3 loop reads CAISRDRYTEAFF. The CDR3 DNA sequence: TGTGCCATCAGTCGGGACAGGTACACTGAAGCTTTCTTT. V usage is TRBV10-3 and J usage is TRBJ1-1; 8 bases are shared with TRBD1. Germline CDR1 ENHRY, CDR2 SYGVKD. V gave up 5 bases and J gave up 3 bases; unmatched junction bases: 2. This CDR3 has 13 residues.

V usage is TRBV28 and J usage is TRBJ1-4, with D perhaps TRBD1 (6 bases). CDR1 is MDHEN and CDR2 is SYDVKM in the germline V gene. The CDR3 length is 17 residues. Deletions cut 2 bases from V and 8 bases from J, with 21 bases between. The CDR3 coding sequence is TGTGCCAGCAGTTTACTCACGATCCAGGGGATTGAGGAAAAACTGTTTTTT. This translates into CASSLLTIQGIEEKLFF.

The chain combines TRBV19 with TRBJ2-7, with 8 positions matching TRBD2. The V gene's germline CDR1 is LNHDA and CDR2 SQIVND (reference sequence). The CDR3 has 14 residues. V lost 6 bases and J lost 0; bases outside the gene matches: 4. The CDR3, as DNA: TGTGCCAGTAGGCCGCGGGGGGCCTCCTACGAGCAGTACTTC. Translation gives CASRPRGASYEQYF.

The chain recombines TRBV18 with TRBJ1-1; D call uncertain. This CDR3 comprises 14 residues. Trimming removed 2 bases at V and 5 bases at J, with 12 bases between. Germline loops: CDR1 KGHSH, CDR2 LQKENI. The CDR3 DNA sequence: TGTGCCAGCTCACCAGAGACGGGAGGTACTGAAGCTTTCTTT. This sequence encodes CASSPETGGTEAFF.

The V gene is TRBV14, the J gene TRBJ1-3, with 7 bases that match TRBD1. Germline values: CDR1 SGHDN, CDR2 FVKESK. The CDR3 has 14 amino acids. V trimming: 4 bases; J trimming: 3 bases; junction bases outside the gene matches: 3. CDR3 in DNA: TGTGCCAGCAGCCGGAACAGGGGTGGAAACACCATATATTTT. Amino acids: CASSRNRGGNTIYF.

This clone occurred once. The CDR3 protein is CASRTGSSGNTIYF. CDR3 sequence (DNA): TGTGCCAGCAGGACAGGGAGCTCTGGAAACACCATATATTTT. The genes are TRBV28 and TRBJ1-3; 7 bases agree with TRBD1. CDR3 length: 14 residues. In germline, CDR1 is MDHEN, CDR2 SYDVKM. The V and J ends lost 6 bases and 0 bases, in that order; junction bases with no gene match: 2.

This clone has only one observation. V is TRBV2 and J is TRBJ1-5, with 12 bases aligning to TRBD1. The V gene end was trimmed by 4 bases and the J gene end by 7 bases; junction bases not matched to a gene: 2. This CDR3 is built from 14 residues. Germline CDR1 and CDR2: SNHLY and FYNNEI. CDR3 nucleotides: TGTGCCAGCAGTGGGGACAGGGGGCACCAGCCCCAGCATTTT. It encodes CASSGDRGHQPQHF.

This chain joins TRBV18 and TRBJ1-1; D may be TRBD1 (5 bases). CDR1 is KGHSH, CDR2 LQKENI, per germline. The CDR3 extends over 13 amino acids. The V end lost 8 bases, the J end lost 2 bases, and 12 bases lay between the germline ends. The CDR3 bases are TGTGCCAGCCTCGGACAAACTAACACTGAAGCTTTCTTT. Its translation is CASLGQTNTEAFF.

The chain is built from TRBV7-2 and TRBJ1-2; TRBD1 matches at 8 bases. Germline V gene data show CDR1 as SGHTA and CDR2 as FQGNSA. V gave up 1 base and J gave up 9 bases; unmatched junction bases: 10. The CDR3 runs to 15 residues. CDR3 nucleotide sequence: TGTGCCAGCAGCTTAGAAGGAAGCAGGGGGCCAAGCTACACCTTC. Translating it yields CASSLEGSRGPSYTF.

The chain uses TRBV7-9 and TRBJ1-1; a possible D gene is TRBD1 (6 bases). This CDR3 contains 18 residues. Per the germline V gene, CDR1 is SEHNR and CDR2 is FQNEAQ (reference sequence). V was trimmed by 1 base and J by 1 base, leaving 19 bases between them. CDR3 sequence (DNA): TGTGCCAGCAGCTTAGAAGGGACACTAACATGGTCGAACACTGAAGCTTTCTTT. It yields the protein CASSLEGTLTWSNTEAFF.

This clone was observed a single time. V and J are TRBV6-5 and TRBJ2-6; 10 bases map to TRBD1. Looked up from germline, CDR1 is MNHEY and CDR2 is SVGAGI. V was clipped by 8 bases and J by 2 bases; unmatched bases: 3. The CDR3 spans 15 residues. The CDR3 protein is CASGGTGAGANVLTF. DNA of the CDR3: TGTGCCAGCGGCGGGACAGGGGCTGGGGCCAACGTCCTGACTTTC.

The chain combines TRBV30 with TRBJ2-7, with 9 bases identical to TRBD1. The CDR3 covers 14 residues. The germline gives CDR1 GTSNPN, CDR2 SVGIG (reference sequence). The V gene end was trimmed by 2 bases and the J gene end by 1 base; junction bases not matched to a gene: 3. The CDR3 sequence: CAWSSGTGSYEQYF. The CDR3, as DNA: TGTGCCTGGAGTTCCGGGACAGGGTCCTACGAGCAGTACTTC.

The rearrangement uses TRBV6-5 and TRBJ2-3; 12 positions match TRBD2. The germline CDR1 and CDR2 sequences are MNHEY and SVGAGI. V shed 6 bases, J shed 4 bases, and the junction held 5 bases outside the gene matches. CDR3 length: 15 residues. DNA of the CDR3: TGTGCCAGCAGGCTGACTAGCGGGGGACCAGATACGCAGTATTTT. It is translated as CASRLTSGGPDTQYF.

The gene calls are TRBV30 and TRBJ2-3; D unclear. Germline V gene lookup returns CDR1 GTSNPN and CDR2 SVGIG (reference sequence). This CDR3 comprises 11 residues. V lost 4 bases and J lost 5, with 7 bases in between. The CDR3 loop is CAWNEQDTQYF. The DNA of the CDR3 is TGTGCCTGGAATGAGCAAGATACGCAGTATTTT. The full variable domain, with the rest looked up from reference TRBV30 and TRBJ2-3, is SQTIHQWPATLVQPVGSPLSLECTVEGTSNPNLYWYRQAAGRGLQLLFYSVGIGQISSEVPQNLSASRPQDRQFILSSKKLLLSDSGFYLCAWNEQDTQYFGPGTRLTVL.

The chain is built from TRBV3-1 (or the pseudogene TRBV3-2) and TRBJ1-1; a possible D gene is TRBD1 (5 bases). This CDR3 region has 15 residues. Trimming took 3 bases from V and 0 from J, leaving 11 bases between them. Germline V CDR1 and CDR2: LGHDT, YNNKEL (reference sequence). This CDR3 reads CASSHRQPLNTEAFF. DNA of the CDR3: TGTGCCAGCAGCCATCGACAGCCCTTGAACACTGAAGCTTTCTTT.

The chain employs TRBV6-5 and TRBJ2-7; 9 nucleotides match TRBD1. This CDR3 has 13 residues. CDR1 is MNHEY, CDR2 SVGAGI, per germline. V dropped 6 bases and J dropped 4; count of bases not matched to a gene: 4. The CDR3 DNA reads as TGTGCCAGCAGGGGACAGGGTTCGTACGAGCAGTACTTC. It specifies CASRGQGSYEQYF.

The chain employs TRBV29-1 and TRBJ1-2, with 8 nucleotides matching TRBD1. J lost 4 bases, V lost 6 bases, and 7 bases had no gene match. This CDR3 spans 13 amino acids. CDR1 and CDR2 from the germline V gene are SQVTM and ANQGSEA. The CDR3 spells CSVPLGQGYGYTF. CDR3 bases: TGCAGCGTCCCCCTTGGACAGGGCTATGGCTACACCTTC.

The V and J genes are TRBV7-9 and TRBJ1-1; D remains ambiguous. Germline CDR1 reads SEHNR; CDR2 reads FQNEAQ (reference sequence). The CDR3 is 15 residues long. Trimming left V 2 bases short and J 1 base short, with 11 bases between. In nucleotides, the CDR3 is TGTGCCAGCAGCTTAACCGGGATCAAGAACACTGAAGCTTTCTTT. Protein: CASSLTGIKNTEAFF.

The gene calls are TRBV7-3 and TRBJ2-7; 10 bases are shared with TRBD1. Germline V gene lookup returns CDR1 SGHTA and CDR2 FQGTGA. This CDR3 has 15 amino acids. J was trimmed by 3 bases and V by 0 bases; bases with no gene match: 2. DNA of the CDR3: TGTGCCAGCAGCTTAACGGGACAGGGGATCTACGAGCAGTACTTC. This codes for CASSLTGQGIYEQYF.

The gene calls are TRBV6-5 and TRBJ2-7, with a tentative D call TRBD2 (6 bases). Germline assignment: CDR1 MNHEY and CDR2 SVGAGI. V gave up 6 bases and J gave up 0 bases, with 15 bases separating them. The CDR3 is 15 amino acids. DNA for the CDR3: TGTGCCAGCAGGCGGGACGGTCAACTCTCCTACGAGCAGTACTTC. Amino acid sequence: CASRRDGQLSYEQYF.